This TCR beta chain was sequenced for a study of blood T cell repertoires in COVID-19. As for the study in general: From T cells, B-cell-depleted T cells, or PBMCs came the material, which was cDNA or gDNA.

This CDR3 contains 15 residues. V dropped 2 bases and J dropped 0 bases, with 10 bases sitting between them. Germline-derived CDR1 and CDR2 are MNHEY and SMNVEV (reference sequence). Original data processing: Cell counts per sample came from amplifying reference gene primers. Profiled with immunoSEQ multiplex PCR; TCRdb holds only in-frame clones, not every one. V and J calls and clone size are those listed in that table; D and trimming were worked out from the DNA. The sample consists of more than 90,000 clones, roughly 92% of them appearing once. The sequencing sample was made of peripheral blood. The chain uses TRBV27 and TRBJ1-2; maybe TRBD1 (5 bases). The clonotype was recovered from a man between 50 and 59 years old with active COVID-19. CDR3 nucleotide sequence: TGTGCCAGCAGTTTAAGGGGCAGGGCTAACTATGGCTACACCTTC. It translates to CASSLRGRANYGYTF.